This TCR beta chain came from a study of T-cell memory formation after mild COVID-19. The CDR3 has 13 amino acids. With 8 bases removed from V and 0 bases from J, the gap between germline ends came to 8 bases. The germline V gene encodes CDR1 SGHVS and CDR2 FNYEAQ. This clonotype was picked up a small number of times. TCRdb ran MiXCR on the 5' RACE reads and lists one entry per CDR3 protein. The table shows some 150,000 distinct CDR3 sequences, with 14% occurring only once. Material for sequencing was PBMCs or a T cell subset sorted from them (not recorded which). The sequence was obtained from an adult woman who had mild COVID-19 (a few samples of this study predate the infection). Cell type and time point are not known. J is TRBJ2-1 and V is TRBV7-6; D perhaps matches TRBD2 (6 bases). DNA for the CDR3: TGTGCCAGCGGGGGGAGCTCCTACAATGAGCAGTTCTTC. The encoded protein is CASGGSSYNEQFF.